The 7 T cell receptor beta chains presented below share a single source sample, sequenced in a study of cytomegalovirus exposure and HLA in healthy donors. In the PCR, 60 Vbeta and 13 Jbeta primers were used. The table came from immunoSEQ multiplex PCR; TCRdb's copy has only in-frame clones and leaves some out. The data contain 95,000 to 100,000 clones, over 60% of them singletons. Sequences were obtained from PBMCs. These receptors all come from a human donor in good health.

The rearrangement joins TRBV5-4 to TRBJ2-7; TRBD2 is a possible D gene (6 bases). The germline V gene has CDR1 SGHNT and CDR2 YYREEE (reference sequence). The CDR3 covers 12 residues. Trimming left V 3 bases short and J 7 bases short, with 11 bases between. The CDR3 here is CASSSAGGEQYF. The CDR3 region has the DNA TGTGCCAGCAGCTCCGCCGGAGGGGAGCAGTACTTC.

The gene calls are TRBV6-1 and TRBJ1-2; 7 nucleotides match TRBD1. The CDR3 covers 11 residues. V lost 6 bases, J lost 8 bases, and 3 bases stayed unmatched. Germline V gives CDR1 MNHNS, CDR2 SASEGT. In nucleotides, the CDR3 is TGTGCCAGCAGACAGGGGCGAGGCTACACCTTC. Its translation is CASRQGRGYTF.

The chain joins TRBV19 to TRBJ1-5; 7 bases agree with TRBD1. The CDR3 totals 17 residues. The V gene's germline CDR1 is LNHDA and CDR2 SQIVND (reference sequence). Trimming at V came to 6 bases and at J to 5 bases, leaving 16 bases not matched to a gene. In DNA form, the CDR3 reads TGTGCCAGTAGGACCCCCCGGGGAGACAGGGAGGATCAGCCCCAGCATTTT. Amino acids: CASRTPRGDREDQPQHF.

The chain employs TRBV9 and TRBJ1-1, with a tentative D call TRBD1 (5 bases). Trimming took off 2 bases at V and 5 bases at J, with 13 bases between the two ends. Per germline, CDR1 SGDLS and CDR2 YYNGEE. This CDR3 is 14 amino acids long. The CDR3 DNA follows: TGTGCCAGCAGCGTTGGTGGGGGGTGGACTGAAGCTTTCTTT. Translation: CASSVGGGWTEAFF.

The chain joins TRBV4-1 to TRBJ1-1; 12 bases align to TRBD1. J lost 3 bases, V lost 7 bases, and 18 bases had no gene match. This CDR3 is built from 19 residues. Germline lookup yields CDR1 MGHRA and CDR2 YSYEKL. The CDR3 DNA is TGCGCCAGCACCGCGGGACAGGGGGCGCGATTTGGGAAGTACACTGAAGCTTTCTTT. Its protein product is CASTAGQGARFGKYTEAFF.

V is TRBV6-5 and J is TRBJ2-7, with 8 bases aligning to TRBD1. V was pared by 6 bases and J by 7 bases, with 8 bases of the junction left unmatched. Germline-derived CDR1 and CDR2 are MNHEY and SVGAGI. The CDR3 has 13 residues. CDR3: CASSRGQVGEQYF. CDR3 bases: TGTGCCAGCAGCCGGGGACAGGTCGGAGAGCAGTACTTC.

This clone showed up just a few times. The chain couples TRBV4-1 to TRBJ2-7; possibly TRBD2 for D (6 bases). The germline V and J ends were trimmed by 1 base and 2 bases, with 15 bases remaining between them. CDR1 and CDR2 from the germline V gene are MGHRA and YSYEKL. The CDR3 spans 16 residues. The CDR3: CASSQGPGVSTYEQYF. The CDR3 bases are TGCGCCAGCAGCCAAGGCCCGGGGGTGTCCACCTACGAGCAGTACTTC.